Below are 18 T cell receptor beta chains sequenced from a single sample in a study of shared clonotypes between healthy human individuals. The protocol was immunoSEQ multiplex PCR, while the TCRdb copy is restricted to in-frame clones and leaves out a portion. The sample includes approximately 460,000 clones, approximately 77% of them seen just once. Specimen: PBMCs. These receptors all come from a woman aged 40 to 55 in good health. Some clones in this sample may be carry-over from other donors' samples.

V and J are TRBV5-1 and TRBJ2-1; 7 nucleotides align to TRBD1. Germline V gives CDR1 SGHRS, CDR2 YFSETQ. The trim removed 5 bases at V and 6 bases at J, leaving 14 bases unmatched. This CDR3 has 16 residues. The CDR3 sequence is CASSYRGSWGGNEQFF. DNA of the CDR3: TGCGCCAGCAGTTACAGGGGCTCTTGGGGTGGCAATGAGCAGTTCTTC.

The chain's CDR3 is CASSPGGVLAAAEQFF. The CDR3 nucleotides read TGTGCCAGCAGCCCTGGGGGGGTTCTAGCGGCAGCTGAGCAGTTCTTC. J is TRBJ2-1 and V is TRBV7-9, with TRBD2 matching 7 bases. This CDR3 comprises 16 residues. Losses at the gene ends were 5 bases for V and 9 bases for J; bases not matched to a gene: 16. CDR1 and CDR2 from the germline V gene are SEHNR and FQNEAQ (reference sequence).

The V gene is TRBV29-1, the J gene TRBJ2-1; 7 bases fit TRBD2. Unmatched junction bases numbered 5, after V lost 6 bases and J lost 9 bases. Germline assignment: CDR1 SQVTM and CDR2 ANQGSEA. The CDR3 length is 11 residues. The CDR3 here is CSVGSGLEQFF. CDR3 nucleotide sequence: TGCAGCGTGGGTAGCGGGCTTGAGCAGTTCTTC.

The table lists this clone with a count of one. V usage is TRBV29-1 and J usage is TRBJ2-1; 14 bases map to TRBD2. The trim removed 7 bases at V and 2 bases at J, leaving 7 bases unmatched. Germline CDR1 and CDR2: SQVTM and ANQGSEA. The CDR3 runs to 16 residues. The CDR3 sequence: CSASLTSGRAYNEQFF. CDR3 coding DNA: TGCAGCGCCTCCCTGACTAGCGGGAGGGCCTACAATGAGCAGTTCTTC.

Concerning this clone: With only one base between it and a far larger clone, this is likely a read error. This chain connects TRBV11-2 to TRBJ2-3, with TRBD1 matching 10 bases. V lost 2 bases and J lost 3; bases outside the gene matches: 11. Per germline, CDR1 SGHAT and CDR2 FQNNGV. The length of the CDR3 is 18 residues. DNA of the CDR3: TGTGCCAGCAGCTTAACGTCTCCTAGGGACAGGGGAACAGATACGCAGTATTTT. This sequence encodes CASSLTSPRDRGTDTQYF.

This clone was seen a single time. The V call is TRBV28, the J call TRBJ2-1; D is unclear. From germline, CDR1 is MDHEN and CDR2 SYDVKM. The CDR3 length is 13 residues. V was pared by 7 bases and J by 1 base, with 8 bases between. The CDR3 here is CASIAGSYNEQFF. For the CDR3, the DNA is TGTGCCAGCATAGCAGGATCCTACAATGAGCAGTTCTTC.

Comment on this clone: A far larger clone is one nucleotide away, so this likely arose from a read error. J is TRBJ1-1 and V is TRBV5-1, with TRBD1 identical over 7 bases. CDR1 is SGHRS and CDR2 is YFSETQ in the germline V gene. V trimming: 0 bases; J trimming: 4 bases; junction bases outside the gene matches: 18. The CDR3 consists of 19 residues. CDR3 DNA: TGCGCCAGCAGCTTGGACGCTAGGACAGGTGCTTTCATGAGCACTGAAGCTTTCTTT. This encodes CASSLDARTGAFMSTEAFF.

As for this clone: With only one base between it and a far larger clone, this is likely a read error. In the same sample, other DNA sequences code for this CDR3. This chain joins TRBV13 and TRBJ2-5, with 7 nucleotides matching TRBD1. The J call is uncertain, as TRBJ2-7 better fits the DNA end. Germline V lookup: CDR1 PRHDT, CDR2 FYEKMQ (reference sequence). This CDR3 is 12 amino acids long. The chain's CDR3 is CASRATGSEQYF. The CDR3 DNA reads as TGCGCCAGCAGAGCGACAGGGTCCGAGCAGTACTTC.

The rearrangement uses TRBV5-4 and TRBJ2-7; D uncertain. The CDR3 consists of 15 residues. From germline, CDR1 is SGHNT and CDR2 YYREEE (reference sequence). Trimming removed 4 bases at V and 1 base at J, with 15 bases between. CDR3 sequence (DNA): TGTGCCAGCAGCCAAGAAGGAGATGTATCCTACGAGCAGTACTTC. Its translation: CASSQEGDVSYEQYF.

A word on this clone: The likely explanation is a read error, given a far larger clone one base away. The sample holds other DNA sequences that translate to the same CDR3. V usage is TRBV28 and J usage is TRBJ2-5; tentative D call: TRBD2 (6 bases). CDR3 length: 15 residues. Trimming left V 6 bases short and J 4 bases short, with 18 bases between. The germline V gene encodes CDR1 MDHEN and CDR2 SYDVKM. In DNA, the CDR3 is TGTGCCAGCAGGCCGAGACTAGTCGGGGCAGAGACCCAGTACTTC. It encodes CASRPRLVGAETQYF.

The CDR3 loop reads CASSLAGAVEAFF. The DNA of the CDR3 is TGCGCCAGCAGCTTGGCCGGGGCGGTTGAAGCTTTCTTT. The chain has TRBV5-1 and TRBJ1-1; D is possibly TRBD1 (5 bases). This CDR3 has 13 residues. The V and J ends lost 0 bases and 7 bases respectively, with 10 bases between them. CDR1 is SGHRS, CDR2 YFSETQ, per germline.

With regard to this clone: This likely traces to a read error, being one base from a far larger clone. Distinct nucleotide sequences in the sample also encode this CDR3. The V gene is TRBV30, the J gene TRBJ1-1; no reliable D call. V gave up 0 bases and J gave up 0 bases, with 5 bases separating them. This CDR3 contains 13 residues. Germline V gives CDR1 GTSNPN, CDR2 SVGIG (reference sequence). CDR3 residues: CAWSVQVNTEAFF. In nucleotides, the CDR3 is TGTGCCTGGAGTGTGCAAGTGAACACTGAAGCTTTCTTT.

V gene TRBV19 combines with J gene TRBJ2-1; D is uncertain. Trimming left V 1 base short and J 5 bases short, with 12 bases between. The CDR3 contains 15 residues. Germline V gives CDR1 LNHDA, CDR2 SQIVND (reference sequence). CDR3 bases: TGTGCCAGTAGTATAGGTTGGCGACTCAACAATGAGCAGTTCTTC. Protein product: CASSIGWRLNNEQFF.

The chain carries TRBV15 and TRBJ1-2; 8 bases agree with TRBD1. J lost 6 bases, V lost 5 bases, and 11 bases had no gene match. The length of the CDR3 is 15 residues. CDR1 and CDR2 (germline): LNHNV, YYDKDF (reference sequence). CDR3 nucleotides: TGTGCCACCAGCGGGGCCAGGGGGCGCTTGAATGGCTACACCTTC. Its protein is CATSGARGRLNGYTF.

There are a few counts of this clone. The gene calls are TRBV6-5 and TRBJ2-5; TRBD1 matches at 11 bases. The J call is doubtful: the DNA matches TRBJ2-7 better. Germline loops: CDR1 MNHEY, CDR2 SVGAGI. The CDR3 covers 15 residues. The chain's CDR3 is CASTTMPDRGLEQYF. DNA of the CDR3: TGTGCCAGCACCACTATGCCGGACAGGGGGCTCGAGCAGTACTTC.

This clone was detected a few times. V and J are TRBV30 and TRBJ2-1; tentatively, D is TRBD2 (5 bases). The V end lost 2 bases, the J end lost 9 bases, and 11 bases lay between the germline ends. CDR3 length: 12 residues. Germline V lookup: CDR1 GTSNPN, CDR2 SVGIG (reference sequence). This CDR3 reads CAWSQTSFEQFF. The CDR3 nucleotides are TGTGCCTGGAGTCAAACTAGTTTTGAGCAGTTCTTC.

This clone was counted a few times. V usage is TRBV10-3 and J usage is TRBJ2-1; perhaps TRBD2 as D (6 bases). Germline V gene sequence: CDR1 ENHRY, CDR2 SYGVKD. The germline V and J ends were trimmed by 6 bases and 0 bases, with 12 bases remaining between them. The CDR3 is 15 amino acids. The CDR3: CAIRGTSSSYNEQFF. CDR3 DNA sequence: TGTGCCATCAGGGGGACTTCCAGCTCCTACAATGAGCAGTTCTTC.

The chain links TRBV27 to TRBJ2-7, with 15 nucleotides matching TRBD2. In germline, CDR1 is MNHEY, CDR2 SMNVEV (reference sequence). The CDR3 is 16 amino acids. V was pared by 2 bases and J by 3 bases, with 2 bases of the junction left unmatched. CDR3 DNA: TGTGCCAGCAGTTTACAGGGACTAGCGGGAGGCTACGAGCAGTACTTC. Translated: CASSLQGLAGGYEQYF.